The 23 T cell receptor beta chains presented below share a single source sample, sequenced in a study of shared clonotypes between healthy human individuals. The repertoire was sequenced with immunoSEQ multiplex PCR; TCRdb's copy has only in-frame clones and lacks some. The sample includes about 2.4 million clones, 93% of them seen just once. The sample consisted of naive CD4+ T cells from PBMCs. Subset: CD45RA+ positively selected. Every receptor here comes from a man aged 18 to 29 in good health. Some clones in this sample may be carry-over from other donors' samples.

The V gene is TRBV5-6, the J gene TRBJ2-5; 13 bases agree with TRBD2. The V gene's germline CDR1 is SGHDT and CDR2 YYEEEE. CDR3 length equals 17 residues. V lost 0 bases and J lost 4; bases outside the gene matches: 6. The CDR3 DNA sequence: TGTGCCAGCAGCTTGGCCCGGACTAGCGGGAGTGGAGAGACCCAGTACTTC. The encoded protein is CASSLARTSGSGETQYF.

This chain joins TRBV7-2 and TRBJ1-2; D uncertain. CDR1 SGHTA and CDR2 FQGNSA come from the germline V gene. Trimming shortened V by 0 bases and J by 8 bases, and 10 bases separated the two germline ends. CDR3 length: 13 residues. The CDR3: CASSLAGIRGYTF. The CDR3, as DNA: TGTGCCAGCAGCTTAGCAGGGATTCGGGGCTACACCTTC.

V and J are TRBV19 and TRBJ2-5; 7 bases are a match to TRBD1. The CDR3 loop spans 14 amino acids. V gave up 4 bases and J gave up 2 bases; unmatched junction bases: 4. CDR1 is LNHDA, CDR2 SQIVND, per germline (reference sequence). CDR3 in amino acids: CASSTRQGQETQYF. Here the CDR3 DNA reads TGTGCCAGTAGTACCAGACAGGGACAAGAGACCCAGTACTTC.

V is TRBV7-6 and J is TRBJ1-5; D not resolved. The CDR3 has 15 residues. CDR1 is SGHVS and CDR2 is FNYEAQ in the germline V gene. The V end lost 1 base, the J end lost 7 bases, and 14 bases lay between the germline ends. This CDR3 reads CASSLGVEGGQPQHF. The CDR3 nucleotides are TGTGCCAGCAGCTTAGGAGTGGAGGGAGGACAGCCCCAGCATTTT.

The chain carries TRBV4-3 and TRBJ2-1; D gene uncertain. Trimming took off 0 bases at V and 3 bases at J, with 12 bases between the two ends. The CDR3 runs 16 residues. CDR1 and CDR2 from the germline V gene are LGHNA and YSLEER. The DNA of the CDR3 is TGCGCCAGCAGCCAAGAGATGATAGTTTTCTACAATGAGCAGTTCTTC. Protein product: CASSQEMIVFYNEQFF.

This clone has only a few counts. The chain links TRBV11-2 to TRBJ1-5; D uncertain. V was cut by 1 base and J by 0 bases, with 4 bases left in between. Germline loops: CDR1 SGHAT, CDR2 FQNNGV. The CDR3 is made up of 14 amino acids. As DNA, the CDR3 is TGTGCCAGCAGCTTAGCCGATAGCAATCAGCCCCAGCATTTT. It yields the protein CASSLADSNQPQHF.

This chain connects TRBV28 to TRBJ2-1; D unclear. Germline V gene sequence: CDR1 MDHEN, CDR2 SYDVKM. V shed 4 bases and J shed 0 bases, with 7 bases lying between them. This CDR3 region has 14 residues. CDR3 nucleotide sequence: TGTGCCAGCAGTTCGGTGAGCTCCTACAATGAGCAGTTCTTC. This encodes CASSSVSSYNEQFF.

The rearrangement links TRBV7-9 to TRBJ2-3, with a tentative D call TRBD2 (6 bases). Trimming took off 11 bases at V and 4 bases at J, with 16 bases between the two ends. Germline lookup yields CDR1 SEHNR and CDR2 FQNEAQ (reference sequence). The CDR3 has 13 residues. Written as DNA, the CDR3 is TGTGCCGGAGAGCGAGCGGGTTCAGATACGCAGTATTTT. Protein: CAGERAGSDTQYF.

This chain uses TRBV19 with TRBJ1-1; tentative D call: TRBD1 (5 bases). V lost 2 bases and J lost 3, with 10 bases in between. The CDR3 spans 14 residues. Germline V CDR1 and CDR2: LNHDA, SQIVND (reference sequence). The CDR3 bases are TGTGCCAGTAGTATATCAGGGTGGGACACTGAAGCTTTCTTT. Protein product: CASSISGWDTEAFF.

J is TRBJ2-7 and V is TRBV7-8, with 9 bases aligning to TRBD1. Germline CDR1 and CDR2: SGHVS and FQNEAQ. Germline trimming cut 5 bases from V and 6 bases from J; bases unmatched to any gene: 8. The CDR3 runs to 14 residues. The DNA for the CDR3 is TGTGCCAGCAGCGCAGGACAGGGGACGGGCGAGCAGTACTTC. This translates into CASSAGQGTGEQYF.

About this clone itself: Other DNA variants within this sample encode the same CDR3. J is TRBJ2-7 and V is TRBV5-4; unclear D gene. The CDR3 extends over 12 amino acids. Trimming left V 1 base short and J 3 bases short, with 5 bases between. CDR1 is SGHNT, CDR2 YYREEE, per germline (reference sequence). The CDR3 bases are TGTGCCAGCAGCTTGAACAGCTACGAGCAGTACTTC. This encodes CASSLNSYEQYF.

This clone was detected once. V gene TRBV5-1 combines with J gene TRBJ2-3, with 11 bases fitting TRBD2. The CDR3 contains 16 residues. The J segment lost 5 bases and the V segment lost 4 bases, leaving 9 bases of the junction unmatched. In germline, CDR1 is SGHRS, CDR2 YFSETQ. The CDR3 loop reads CASSQPIGLAGDTQYF. CDR3 coding DNA: TGCGCCAGCAGCCAACCAATTGGACTAGCGGGAGATACGCAGTATTTT.

The chain joins TRBV5-4 to TRBJ2-1, with D unclear. Germline CDR1 SGHNT, CDR2 YYREEE (reference sequence). The CDR3 contains 13 residues. The ends were cut back, 3 bases at V and 6 bases at J, with 10 bases in the middle. This CDR3 is CASSSPKSNEQFF. CDR3 DNA: TGTGCCAGCAGCTCACCTAAAAGCAATGAGCAGTTCTTC.

This sequence joins TRBV11-2 and TRBJ2-7, with D tentatively TRBD2 (5 bases). The ends were cut back, 4 bases at V and 1 base at J, with 11 bases in the middle. The CDR3 covers 14 residues. In germline, CDR1 is SGHAT, CDR2 FQNNGV. The CDR3 here is CASSSPRGSYEQYF. CDR3 DNA: TGTGCCAGCAGCTCGCCTCGGGGTTCCTACGAGCAGTACTTC.

The sample holds one count of this clone. J is TRBJ1-2 and V is TRBV29-1; D call uncertain. From germline, CDR1 is SQVTM and CDR2 ANQGSEA. V lost 6 bases to trimming and J lost 6 bases, with 11 bases between them. CDR3 length: 11 residues. DNA for the CDR3: TGCAGCGTAGGCGGGAGCAATGGCTACACCTTC. Translation: CSVGGSNGYTF.

Regarding this clone: This sample includes further DNA sequences coding for the same CDR3. The V and J genes are TRBV5-1 and TRBJ2-5, with 9 bases fitting TRBD1. CDR1 and CDR2 (germline): SGHRS, YFSETQ. The length of the CDR3 is 14 residues. Trimming at V came to 4 bases and at J to 3 bases, leaving 4 bases not matched to a gene. The CDR3 sequence: CASSPRTGEETQYF. The CDR3 nucleotides read TGCGCCAGCAGCCCGAGGACAGGGGAAGAGACCCAGTACTTC.

The rearrangement links TRBV27 to TRBJ2-5, with D perhaps TRBD1 (6 bases). This CDR3 region has 14 residues. V lost 4 bases and J 3 bases, leaving 12 bases between the germline ends. Germline V CDR1 and CDR2: MNHEY, SMNVEV (reference sequence). CDR3 bases: TGTGCCAGCAGTTGGTCCAGGGGTGAAGAGACCCAGTACTTC. Its translation is CASSWSRGEETQYF.

This rearrangement joins TRBV27 to TRBJ2-4, with TRBD1 identical over 9 bases. From germline, CDR1 is MNHEY and CDR2 SMNVEV (reference sequence). V gave up 6 bases and J gave up 1 base; unmatched junction bases: 10. This CDR3 is 17 amino acids long. CDR3 region: CASRDTGQGWAKNIQYF. The CDR3 DNA is TGTGCCAGCAGAGACACGGGACAGGGATGGGCCAAAAACATTCAGTACTTC.

This chain links TRBV6-5 with TRBJ2-3, with 7 bases identical to TRBD1. Germline V CDR1 and CDR2: MNHEY, SVGAGI. The CDR3 has 14 residues. V lost 7 bases, J lost 3 bases, and 7 bases stayed unmatched. This chain's CDR3 is CASKWGQQTDTQYF. The CDR3 nucleotides read TGTGCCAGCAAATGGGGACAGCAGACAGATACGCAGTATTTT.

Note on this clone: This CDR3 is also generated by other DNA sequences in the sample. The chain uses TRBV18 and TRBJ1-4, with D perhaps matching TRBD1 (5 bases). The CDR3 loop spans 14 amino acids. V was pared by 2 bases and J by 5 bases, with 9 bases between. Germline assignment: CDR1 KGHSH and CDR2 LQKENI. The CDR3, as DNA: TGTGCCAGCTCACCATCCGGGGGAAATGAAAAACTGTTTTTT. It specifies CASSPSGGNEKLFF.

This clone appeared a single time. The gene calls are TRBV28 and TRBJ2-1; 7 bases are shared with TRBD1. V lost 1 base to trimming and J lost 6 bases; unmatched junction nucleotides: 9. Germline CDR1 reads MDHEN; CDR2 reads SYDVKM. The CDR3 runs to 16 residues. The DNA for the CDR3 is TGTGCCAGCAGTTTATACGGCCGACAGGGAAGCAATGAGCAGTTCTTC. Translating it yields CASSLYGRQGSNEQFF.

This clone is a singleton in its sample. The rearrangement links TRBV9 to TRBJ2-1, with TRBD2 matching over 10 bases. CDR3 length: 16 residues. Trimming at V came to 2 bases and at J to 6 bases, leaving 8 bases not matched to a gene. Germline-derived CDR1 and CDR2 are SGDLS and YYNGEE. The CDR3 spells CASSVFLAGGSNEQFF. The DNA for the CDR3 is TGTGCCAGCAGCGTTTTTTTAGCGGGAGGCTCCAATGAGCAGTTCTTC.

V usage is TRBV10-3 and J usage is TRBJ2-2, with 12 positions matching TRBD1. Per the germline V gene, CDR1 is ENHRY and CDR2 is SYGVKD. CDR3 length: 18 residues. The V segment lost 3 bases and the J segment 6 bases; nucleotides outside the gene matches: 11. CDR3 bases: TGTGCCATCAGTGATCCGGGACAGGGGGCGTTAATGGCCGGGGAGCTGTTTTTT. Translating gives CAISDPGQGALMAGELFF.